One sample yielded the 15 T cell receptor beta chains listed below, sequenced in a study of T-cell memory formation after mild COVID-19. In TCRdb, the 5' RACE reads were re-called with MiXCR into one record per CDR3 protein. Of approximately 390,000 distinct CDR3 sequences listed, about 16% are singletons. The material sequenced was PBMCs or a T cell subset sorted from them (not recorded which). The receptors shown here come from a young man who had mild COVID-19 (a few samples of this study predate the infection). Cell type and time point are not known.

CDR3 amino acids: CASSPGTSGGAGTDTQYF. The CDR3 DNA sequence: TGCGCCAGCAGCCCCGGGACTAGCGGGGGGGCTGGCACAGATACGCAGTATTTT. The chain combines TRBV5-1 with TRBJ2-3; 16 bases are a match to TRBD2. Germline CDR1 and CDR2: SGHRS and YFSETQ. This CDR3 spans 18 amino acids. Trimming cost V 4 bases and J 1 base; bases outside gene matches: 6.

The chain employs TRBV20-1 and TRBJ2-7; TRBD2 might be the D (5 bases). This CDR3 contains 15 residues. The V gene's germline CDR1 is DFQATT and CDR2 SNEGSKA (reference sequence). Trimming shortened V by 1 base and J by 7 bases, and 20 bases separated the two germline ends. CDR3 sequence reads: CSARALLGAFVEQYF. The CDR3, as DNA: TGCAGTGCTAGAGCACTCCTGGGAGCTTTTGTGGAGCAGTACTTC.

V and J are TRBV5-1 and TRBJ2-7, with 8 bases fitting TRBD1. CDR3 size: 16 residues. V was pared by 0 bases and J by 5 bases, with 10 bases of the junction left unmatched. The germline CDR1 and CDR2 sequences are SGHRS and YFSETQ. The CDR3 nucleotides read TGCGCCAGCAGCTTGGGGGGACAGGCCCGGTGGGACGAGCAGTACTTC. Translated: CASSLGGQARWDEQYF. Using reference TRBV5-1 and TRBJ2-7 for the parts outside the CDR3, the full variable domain is KAGVTQTPRYLIKTRGQQVTLSCSPISGHRSVSWYQQTPGQGLQFLFEYFSETQRNKGNFPGRFSGRQFSNSRSEMNVSTLELGDSALYLCASSLGGQARWDEQYFGPGTRLTVT.

This sequence joins TRBV7-2 and TRBJ2-5, with D perhaps matching TRBD1 (6 bases). The CDR3 totals 15 residues. Trimming removed 5 bases from V and 4 bases from J, with 17 bases in between. Germline V lookup: CDR1 SGHTA, CDR2 FQGNSA. The CDR3 coding sequence is TGTGCCAGCAGCCACAGGGCCGGGGTAGGAGAGACCCAGTACTTC. This translates into CASSHRAGVGETQYF.

This clonotype was detected ten times or more. The V and J genes are TRBV7-2 and TRBJ1-3; D call uncertain. The V gene lost 2 bases and the J gene lost 1 base, with 6 bases spanning the gap. This CDR3 has 14 residues. Germline V gives CDR1 SGHTA, CDR2 FQGNSA. Here the CDR3 DNA reads TGTGCCAGCAGCTTAAGTCCGTCTGGAAACACCATATATTTT. It specifies CASSLSPSGNTIYF.

This clonotype occurred a few times. Here the CDR3 DNA reads TGTGCCAGCAGCCTAGCCCCCACGGCGACCCAGTACTTC. It encodes CASSLAPTATQYF. The V and J genes are TRBV12-3 or TRBV12-4 and TRBJ2-5; tentatively, D is TRBD2 (5 bases). The ends were cut back, 6 bases at V and 7 bases at J, with 15 bases in the middle. The CDR3 is 13 residues long.

This clonotype was observed many times. CDR3 sequence reads: CASSAGTSGGNTQYF. The CDR3, as DNA: TGTGCCAGCAGCGCCGGGACTAGCGGGGGTAATACGCAGTATTTT. This chain links TRBV5-4 with TRBJ2-3, with TRBD2 identical over 14 bases. CDR1 SGHNT and CDR2 YYREEE come from the germline V gene (reference sequence). V was pared by 4 bases and J by 7 bases, with 5 bases of the junction left unmatched. The CDR3 runs 15 residues.

V is TRBV12-3 or TRBV12-4 and J is TRBJ2-3, with D possibly matching TRBD1 (6 bases). V was clipped by 7 bases and J by 2 bases, with 13 bases between them. This CDR3 has 14 residues. DNA for the CDR3: TGTGCCAGCAAAACGGACAGCACCACAGATACGCAGTATTTT. As protein: CASKTDSTTDTQYF.

The gene calls are TRBV6-2 or TRBV6-3 and TRBJ2-2, with TRBD1 matching over 7 bases. CDR3 size: 14 residues. The trim removed 5 bases at V and 7 bases at J, leaving 7 bases unmatched. Germline V gives CDR1 MNHEY, CDR2 SVGEGT. CDR3 in amino acids: CASSTTGLGGELFF. The DNA of the CDR3 is TGTGCCAGCAGTACGACAGGGTTAGGCGGGGAGCTGTTTTTT.

This rearrangement joins TRBV5-6 to TRBJ2-5, with no clear D. The CDR3 is 13 amino acids. Germline loops: CDR1 SGHDT, CDR2 YYEEEE. The ends were cut back, 0 bases at V and 6 bases at J, with 9 bases in the middle. The CDR3 nucleotides read TGTGCCAGCAGCTTGGGCGGCAAGAAGACCCAGTACTTC. Its protein product is CASSLGGKKTQYF.

This clonotype was seen a few times. This chain uses TRBV5-1 with TRBJ2-2; 8 positions agree with TRBD1. This CDR3 contains 16 residues. Germline V CDR1 and CDR2: SGHRS, YFSETQ. V gave up 3 bases and J gave up 6 bases; unmatched junction bases: 10. DNA of the CDR3: TGCGCCAGCAGCTCCCGCCGGACAGGGACGGCCGGGGAGCTGTTTTTT. Protein sequence: CASSSRRTGTAGELFF.

The J gene is TRBJ2-1, the V gene TRBV4-3; 13 bases line up with TRBD2. This CDR3 comprises 18 residues. The ends lost 0 bases at V and 4 bases at J; junction bases unmatched: 6. CDR1 LGHNA and CDR2 YSLEER come from the germline V gene. CDR3 nucleotide sequence: TGCGCCAGCAGCCAAGAGCGACTAGCGGGGGGCCTATACAATGAGCAGTTCTTC. Translated, it gives CASSQERLAGGLYNEQFF.

The chain recombines TRBV4-1 with TRBJ1-5; no clear D. Germline CDR1 and CDR2: MGHRA and YSYEKL. Deletions cut 0 bases from V and 6 bases from J, with 12 bases between. The CDR3 has 15 amino acids. The CDR3 DNA reads TGCGCCAGCAGCCAAGAGCTACGGGCGGGTCAGCCCCAGCATTTT. It specifies CASSQELRAGQPQHF.

In its sample, this clonotype was seen a few times. This chain links TRBV6-5 with TRBJ1-1; possibly TRBD1 for D (5 bases). V lost 6 bases and J lost 4, with 12 bases in between. The germline gives CDR1 MNHEY, CDR2 SVGAGI. There are 13 residues in the CDR3. The CDR3 bases are TGTGCCAGCAGCCGGGGGGGTTTCACTGAAGCTTTCTTT. Translation: CASSRGGFTEAFF.

The rearrangement links TRBV28 to TRBJ1-2; 10 bases agree with TRBD1. The CDR3 consists of 19 residues. Germline lookup yields CDR1 MDHEN and CDR2 SYDVKM. Trimming cost V 8 bases and J 4 bases; bases outside gene matches: 22. The DNA for the CDR3 is TGTGCCAGCCAGGGGAAACCGGTGCTGCGGACAGGGGGTGGCTATGGCTACACCTTC. This codes for CASQGKPVLRTGGGYGYTF.